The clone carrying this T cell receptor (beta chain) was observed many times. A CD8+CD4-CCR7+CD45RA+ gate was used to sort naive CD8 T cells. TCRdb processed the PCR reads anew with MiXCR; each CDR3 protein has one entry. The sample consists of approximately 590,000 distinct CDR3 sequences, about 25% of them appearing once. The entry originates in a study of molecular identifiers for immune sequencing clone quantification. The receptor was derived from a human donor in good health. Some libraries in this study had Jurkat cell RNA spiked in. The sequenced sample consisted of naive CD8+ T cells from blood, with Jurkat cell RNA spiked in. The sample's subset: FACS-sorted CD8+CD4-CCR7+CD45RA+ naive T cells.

The CDR3 DNA is TGCAGTGCTAGAACTAGCGGCCAAGAGACCCAGTACTTC. It is translated as CSARTSGQETQYF. The V gene is TRBV20-1, the J gene TRBJ2-5; TRBD2 matches at 8 bases. The V and J ends lost 2 bases and 1 base, in that order; junction bases with no gene match: 0. The CDR3 has 13 amino acids. Germline V lookup: CDR1 DFQATT, CDR2 SNEGSKA (reference sequence).